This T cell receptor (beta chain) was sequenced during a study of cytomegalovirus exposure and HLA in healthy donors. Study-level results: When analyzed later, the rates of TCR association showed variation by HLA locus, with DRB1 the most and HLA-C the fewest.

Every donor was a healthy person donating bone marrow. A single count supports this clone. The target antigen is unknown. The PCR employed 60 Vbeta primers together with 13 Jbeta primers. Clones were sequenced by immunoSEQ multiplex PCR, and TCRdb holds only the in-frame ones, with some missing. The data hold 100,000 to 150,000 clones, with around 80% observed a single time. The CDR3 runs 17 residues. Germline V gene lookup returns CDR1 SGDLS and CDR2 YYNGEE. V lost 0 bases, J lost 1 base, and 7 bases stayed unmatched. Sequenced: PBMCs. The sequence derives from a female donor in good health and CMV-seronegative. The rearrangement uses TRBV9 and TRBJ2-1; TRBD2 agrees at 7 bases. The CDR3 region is CASSVVAGTLSYNEQFF. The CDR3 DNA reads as TGTGCCAGCAGCGTAGTAGCGGGCACTCTATCCTACAATGAGCAGTTCTTC.